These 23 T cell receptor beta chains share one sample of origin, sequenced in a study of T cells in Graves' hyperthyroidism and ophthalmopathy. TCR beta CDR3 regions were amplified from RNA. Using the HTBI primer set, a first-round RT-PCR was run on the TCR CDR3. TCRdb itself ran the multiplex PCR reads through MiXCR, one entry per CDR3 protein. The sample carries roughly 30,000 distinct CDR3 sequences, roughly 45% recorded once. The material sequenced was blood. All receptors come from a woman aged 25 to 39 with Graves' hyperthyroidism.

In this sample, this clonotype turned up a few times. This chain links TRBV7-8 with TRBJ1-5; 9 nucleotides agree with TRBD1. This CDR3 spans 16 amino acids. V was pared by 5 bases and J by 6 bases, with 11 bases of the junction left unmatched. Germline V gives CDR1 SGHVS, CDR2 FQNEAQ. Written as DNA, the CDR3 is TGTGCCAGCAGCATGACCGGGACAGGGCTTTTTCAGCCCCAGCATTTT. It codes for CASSMTGTGLFQPQHF. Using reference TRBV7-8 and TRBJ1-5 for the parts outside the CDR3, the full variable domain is GAGVSQSPRYKVAKRGQDVALRCDPISGHVSLFWYQQALGQGPEFLTYFQNEAQLDKSGLPSDRFFAERPEGSVSTLKIQRTQQEDSAVYLCASSMTGTGLFQPQHFGDGTRLSIL.

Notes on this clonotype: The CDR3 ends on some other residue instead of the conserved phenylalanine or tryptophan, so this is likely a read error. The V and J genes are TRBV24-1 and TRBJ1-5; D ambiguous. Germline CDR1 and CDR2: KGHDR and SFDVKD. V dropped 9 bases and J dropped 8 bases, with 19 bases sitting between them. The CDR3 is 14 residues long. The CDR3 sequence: CATCNSRVYKPQHY. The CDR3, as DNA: TGTGCCACCTGTAATTCACGCGTCTATAAGCCCCAGCATTAT.

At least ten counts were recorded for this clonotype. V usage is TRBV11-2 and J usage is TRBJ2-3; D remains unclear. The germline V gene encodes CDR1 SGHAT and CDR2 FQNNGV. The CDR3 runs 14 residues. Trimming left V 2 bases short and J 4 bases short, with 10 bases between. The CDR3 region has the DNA TGTGCCAGCAGCTTATACTTGGTCCCAGATACGCAGTATTTT. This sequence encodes CASSLYLVPDTQYF.

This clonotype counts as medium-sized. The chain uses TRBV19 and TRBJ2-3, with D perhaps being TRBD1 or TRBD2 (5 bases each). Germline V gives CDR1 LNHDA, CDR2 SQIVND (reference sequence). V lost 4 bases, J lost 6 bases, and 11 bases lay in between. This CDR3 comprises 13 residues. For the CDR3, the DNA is TGTGCCAGTAGTACTAGGGACGGCGATACGCAGTATTTT. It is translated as CASSTRDGDTQYF.

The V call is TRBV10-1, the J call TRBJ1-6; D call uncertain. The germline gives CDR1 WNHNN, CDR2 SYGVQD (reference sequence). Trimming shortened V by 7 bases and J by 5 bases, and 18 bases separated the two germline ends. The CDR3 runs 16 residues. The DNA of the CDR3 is TGCGCCAGCACCCCTCCCCGGGTCACCCATAATTCACCCCTCCACTTT. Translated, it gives CASTPPRVTHNSPLHF.

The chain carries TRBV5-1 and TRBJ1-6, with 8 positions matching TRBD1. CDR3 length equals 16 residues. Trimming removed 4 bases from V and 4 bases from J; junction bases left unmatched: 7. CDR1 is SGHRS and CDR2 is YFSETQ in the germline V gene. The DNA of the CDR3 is TGCGCCAGCAGCACCCGGACAGGGAAGTATAATTCACCCCTCCACTTT. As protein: CASSTRTGKYNSPLHF.

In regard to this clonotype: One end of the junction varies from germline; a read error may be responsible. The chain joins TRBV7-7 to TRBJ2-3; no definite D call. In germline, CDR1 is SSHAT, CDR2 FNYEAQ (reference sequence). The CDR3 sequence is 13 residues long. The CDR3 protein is CASSLDSTDTQYF. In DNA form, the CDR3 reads TGTGCTAGCAGCTTAGATAGCACAGATACGCAGTATTTT.

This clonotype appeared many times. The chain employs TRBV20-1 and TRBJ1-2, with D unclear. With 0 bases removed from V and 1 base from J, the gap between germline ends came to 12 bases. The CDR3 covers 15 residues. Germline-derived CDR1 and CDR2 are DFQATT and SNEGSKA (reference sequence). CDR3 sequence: CSARDIGVNNYGYTF. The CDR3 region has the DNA TGCAGTGCTAGAGATATTGGGGTGAATAACTATGGCTACACCTTC.

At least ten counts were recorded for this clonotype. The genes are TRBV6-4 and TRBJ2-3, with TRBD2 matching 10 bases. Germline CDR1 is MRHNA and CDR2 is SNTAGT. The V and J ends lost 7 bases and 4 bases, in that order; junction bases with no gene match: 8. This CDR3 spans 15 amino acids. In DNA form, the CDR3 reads TGTGCCAGCAAAAGCGGGAGGGCCGGGGCAGATACGCAGTATTTT. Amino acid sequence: CASKSGRAGADTQYF.

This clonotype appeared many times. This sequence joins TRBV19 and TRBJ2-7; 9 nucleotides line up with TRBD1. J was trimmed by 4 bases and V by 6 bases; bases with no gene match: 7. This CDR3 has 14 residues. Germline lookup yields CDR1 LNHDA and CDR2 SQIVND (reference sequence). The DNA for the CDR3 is TGTGCCAGTAGCCCACAGGGGGCGGTTTACGAGCAGTACTTC. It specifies CASSPQGAVYEQYF.

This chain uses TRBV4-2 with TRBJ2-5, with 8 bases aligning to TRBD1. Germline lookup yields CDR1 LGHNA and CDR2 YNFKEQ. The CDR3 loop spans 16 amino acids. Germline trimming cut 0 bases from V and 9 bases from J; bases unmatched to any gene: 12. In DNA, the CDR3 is TGTGCCAGCAGCCAAGATCCGGGGCAGGGGGCGGAGGCCCAGTACTTC. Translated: CASSQDPGQGAEAQYF.

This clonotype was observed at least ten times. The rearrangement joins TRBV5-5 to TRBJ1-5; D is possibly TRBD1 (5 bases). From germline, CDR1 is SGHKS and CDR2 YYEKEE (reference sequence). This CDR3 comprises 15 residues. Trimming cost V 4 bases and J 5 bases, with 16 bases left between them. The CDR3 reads CASSRVSDKDQPQHF. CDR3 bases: TGTGCCAGCAGCCGGGTATCGGACAAGGATCAGCCCCAGCATTTT. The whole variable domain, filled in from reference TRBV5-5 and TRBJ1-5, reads DAGVTQSPTHLIKTRGQQVTLRCSPISGHKSVSWYQQVLGQGPQFIFQYYEKEERGRGNFPDRFSARQFPNYSSELNVNALLLGDSALYLCASSRVSDKDQPQHFGDGTRLSIL.

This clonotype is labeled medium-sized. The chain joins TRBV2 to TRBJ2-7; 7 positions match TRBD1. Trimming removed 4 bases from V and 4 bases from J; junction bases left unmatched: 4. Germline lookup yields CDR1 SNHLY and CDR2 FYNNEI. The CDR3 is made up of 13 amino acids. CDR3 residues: CASSAVRGYEQYF. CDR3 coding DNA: TGTGCCAGCAGTGCGGTCAGGGGGTACGAGCAGTACTTC.

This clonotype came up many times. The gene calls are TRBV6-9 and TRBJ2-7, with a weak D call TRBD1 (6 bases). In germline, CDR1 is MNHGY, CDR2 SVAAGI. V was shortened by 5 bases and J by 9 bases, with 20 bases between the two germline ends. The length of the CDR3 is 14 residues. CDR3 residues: CASSLPGTQCGQYF. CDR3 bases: TGTGCCAGCAGTCTCCCTGGGACACAATGTGGGCAGTACTTC.

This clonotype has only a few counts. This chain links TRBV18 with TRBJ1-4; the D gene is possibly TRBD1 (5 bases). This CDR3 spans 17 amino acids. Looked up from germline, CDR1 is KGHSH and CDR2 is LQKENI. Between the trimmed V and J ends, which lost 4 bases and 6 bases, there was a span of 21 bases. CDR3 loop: CASSLPRADTNYEKLFF. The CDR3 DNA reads TGTGCCAGCTCACTACCACGTGCGGACACGAATTATGAAAAACTGTTTTTT.

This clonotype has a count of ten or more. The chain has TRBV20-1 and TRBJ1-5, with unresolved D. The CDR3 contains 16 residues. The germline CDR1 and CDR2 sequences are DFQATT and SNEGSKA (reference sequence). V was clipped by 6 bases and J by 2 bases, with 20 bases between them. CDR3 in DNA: TGCAGTGCCTCTTGGACCCAGGCTGGGGGCAATCAGCCCCAGCATTTT. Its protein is CSASWTQAGGNQPQHF.

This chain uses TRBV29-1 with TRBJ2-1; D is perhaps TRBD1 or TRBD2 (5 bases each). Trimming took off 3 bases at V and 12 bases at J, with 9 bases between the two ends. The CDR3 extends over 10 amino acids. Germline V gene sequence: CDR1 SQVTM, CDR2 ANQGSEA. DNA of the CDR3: TGCAGCGTTGAGATTGGGGGGCAGTTCTTC. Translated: CSVEIGGQFF.

The CDR3 reads CSAGRAGDGQPQHF. The CDR3 coding sequence is TGCAGTGCTGGTAGGGCGGGGGACGGACAGCCCCAGCATTTT. The V and J genes are TRBV20-1 and TRBJ1-5; D is perhaps TRBD1 (5 bases). Per germline, CDR1 DFQATT and CDR2 SNEGSKA (reference sequence). V was cut by 5 bases and J by 7 bases, with 18 bases left in between. CDR3 size: 14 residues.

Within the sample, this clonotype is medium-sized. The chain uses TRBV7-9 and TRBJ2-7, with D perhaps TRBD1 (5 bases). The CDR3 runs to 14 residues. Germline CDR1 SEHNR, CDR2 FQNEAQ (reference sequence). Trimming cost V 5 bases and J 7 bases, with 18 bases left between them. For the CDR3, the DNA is TGTGCCAGCAGCCGGACATCCGTCTCGGGTGAGCAGTACTTC. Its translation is CASSRTSVSGEQYF.

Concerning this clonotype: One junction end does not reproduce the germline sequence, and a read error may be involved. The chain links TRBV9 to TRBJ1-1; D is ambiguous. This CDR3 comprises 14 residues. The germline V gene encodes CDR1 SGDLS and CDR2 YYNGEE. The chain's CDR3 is CASSIGTGSTEVFF. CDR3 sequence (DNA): TGTGCCAGCAGCATAGGTACTGGATCCACTGAAGTTTTCTTT.

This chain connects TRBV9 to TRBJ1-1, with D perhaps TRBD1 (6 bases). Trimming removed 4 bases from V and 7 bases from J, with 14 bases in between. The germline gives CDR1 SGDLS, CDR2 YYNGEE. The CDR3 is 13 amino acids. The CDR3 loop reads CASSLGAGNEAFF. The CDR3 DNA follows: TGTGCCAGCAGCCTGGGGGCGGGAAATGAAGCTTTCTTT.

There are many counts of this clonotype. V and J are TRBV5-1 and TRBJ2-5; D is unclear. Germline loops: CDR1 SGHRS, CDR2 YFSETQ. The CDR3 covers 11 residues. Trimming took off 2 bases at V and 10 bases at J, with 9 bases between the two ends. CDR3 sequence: CASSLGPFQYF. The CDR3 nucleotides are TGCGCCAGCAGCTTAGGACCCTTCCAGTACTTC.

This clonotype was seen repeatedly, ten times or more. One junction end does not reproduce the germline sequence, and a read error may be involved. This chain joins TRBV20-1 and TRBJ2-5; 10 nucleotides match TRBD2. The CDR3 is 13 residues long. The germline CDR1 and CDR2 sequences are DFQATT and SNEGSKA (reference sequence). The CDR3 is CSTSGAGEETQYF. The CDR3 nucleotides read TGCAGTACTAGCGGGGCAGGGGAAGAGACCCAGTACTTC.